This T cell receptor beta chain was found in a study of control samples from healthy donors and cancer patients (dated by TCRdb to about 2020). The library was built by means of the immunoSEQ multiplex PCR assay. TCRdb obtained this table from immuneACCESS and retained in-frame rearrangements with V and J assigned. These tables miss some clones; where compared with another copy, unresolved V genes account for less than half of the shortfall, and the remainder is unexplained. Across this sample there are about 51,000 clones, with about four fifths seen only once. Together, the top ten hold 10% of the sample. CDR1 and CDR2 were assigned from the germline V gene (reference sequence) as LNHDA and SQIVND. Spanning cysteine to phenylalanine, the CDR3 consists of 17 amino acids. The entry retains the CDR3 DNA only, 51 bases that are in frame from base 1. Unmatched junction bases come to 17, with V trimmed by 5 bases and J by 5 bases.

In the case of this clone: Its target antigen remains unknown. Qualities for individual bases were not recorded, and no much larger clone is one base off.

Sequencing input: blood. This receptor was obtained from a man in his 70s in good health. Here the chain combines TRBV19 and TRBJ1-2, with 7 central nucleotides matching TRBD1. Here is the DNA: TGTGCCAGTAGTTCCGCCACGTTCGGACAGGCGCAATATGGCTACACCTTC. It translates to CASSSATFGQAQYGYTF. Supplemented by the reference TRBV19 and TRBJ1-2 proteins around the CDR3, the complete variable domain is DGGITQSPKYLFRKEGQNVTLSCEQNLNHDAMYWYRQDPGQGLRLIYYSQIVNDFQKGDIAEGYSVSREKKESFPLTVTSAQKNPTAFYLCASSSATFGQAQYGYTFGSGTRLTVV.